The 12 T cell receptor beta chains below were found in one sample sequenced in a study of shared clonotypes between healthy human individuals. The table came from immunoSEQ multiplex PCR; TCRdb's copy has only in-frame clones and leaves some out. The data show about 1.1 million clones, 60% to 85% seen once. Sequenced material: memory CD4+ T cells from PBMCs. Stated subset: CD45RA-negative fraction. These receptors came from a man between 18 and 35 years old in good health. Some clones in this sample may be carry-over from other donors' samples.

This clone was seen just once. The V and J genes are TRBV5-1 and TRBJ2-3; D possibly matches TRBD1 or TRBD2 (5 bases each). This CDR3 region has 17 residues. V dropped 4 bases and J dropped 0 bases, with 18 bases sitting between them. Germline values: CDR1 SGHRS, CDR2 YFSETQ. CDR3 in DNA: TGCGCCAGCAGCGAGGGTTCGGGGCGGACGAGCACAGATACGCAGTATTTT. Translating it yields CASSEGSGRTSTDTQYF.

The chain has TRBV5-4 and TRBJ1-2, with unresolved D. This CDR3 is built from 15 residues. V was trimmed by 4 bases and J by 7 bases, leaving 20 bases between them. From germline, CDR1 is SGHNT and CDR2 YYREEE (reference sequence). CDR3 coding DNA: TGTGCCAGCAGCGTAGGGTCCCTGGAGACTGGTGGCTACACCTTC. This encodes CASSVGSLETGGYTF.

The V and J genes are TRBV4-1 and TRBJ2-7, with TRBD2 matching 7 bases. Trimming removed 4 bases from V and 2 bases from J; junction bases left unmatched: 17. Germline CDR1 is MGHRA and CDR2 is YSYEKL. The CDR3 is 18 amino acids. CDR3 residues: CASSRGLGGRVGPYEQYF. In DNA, the CDR3 is TGCGCCAGCAGCCGCGGACTAGGAGGGAGGGTCGGTCCCTACGAGCAGTACTTC.

The chain carries TRBV19 and TRBJ2-2, with 7 bases matching TRBD1. Looked up from germline, CDR1 is LNHDA and CDR2 is SQIVND (reference sequence). The CDR3 totals 17 residues. The J segment lost 5 bases and the V segment lost 6 bases, leaving 15 bases of the junction unmatched. This chain's CDR3 is CASSPVDRVIWTGELFF. The CDR3 DNA reads as TGTGCCAGTAGCCCCGTTGACAGGGTAATATGGACCGGGGAGCTGTTTTTT. Based on the CDR3 plus reference TRBV19 and TRBJ2-2, the full variable domain is DGGITQSPKYLFRKEGQNVTLSCEQNLNHDAMYWYRQDPGQGLRLIYYSQIVNDFQKGDIAEGYSVSREKKESFPLTVTSAQKNPTAFYLCASSPVDRVIWTGELFFGEGSRLTVL.

This clone was picked up a small number of times. The sample carries other DNA sequences with the same CDR3. J is TRBJ1-1 and V is TRBV28; D gene unclear. Looked up from germline, CDR1 is MDHEN and CDR2 is SYDVKM. V lost 6 bases and J 5 bases, leaving 10 bases between the germline ends. CDR3 length equals 12 residues. CDR3 sequence reads: CASRDRGTEAFF. The CDR3 DNA follows: TGTGCCAGCAGGGACCGAGGGACTGAAGCTTTCTTT.

In its sample, this clone was seen once. The chain links TRBV6-1 to TRBJ1-5; D gene uncertain. The CDR3 sequence is 14 residues long. Trimming removed 8 bases from V and 4 bases from J, with 15 bases in between. The V gene's germline CDR1 is MNHNS and CDR2 SASEGT. CDR3: CASASEVENQPQHF. DNA for the CDR3: TGTGCCAGCGCAAGTGAGGTCGAAAATCAGCCCCAGCATTTT.

V is TRBV27 and J is TRBJ1-2; unclear D gene. Germline V lookup: CDR1 MNHEY, CDR2 SMNVEV (reference sequence). This CDR3 is 15 amino acids long. V lost 0 bases to trimming and J lost 2 bases, with 10 bases between them. CDR3 DNA sequence: TGTGCCAGCAGTTTATCGTCGTCGGGGAACTATGGCTACACCTTC. It yields the protein CASSLSSSGNYGYTF.

This chain connects TRBV29-1 to TRBJ2-7, with TRBD2 matching 14 bases. CDR1 is SQVTM, CDR2 ANQGSEA, per germline. The CDR3 extends over 15 amino acids. The V segment lost 5 bases and the J segment 6 bases; nucleotides outside the gene matches: 9. CDR3 loop: CSVPGTSGSGGEQYF. The CDR3 nucleotides are TGCAGCGTTCCCGGGACTAGCGGGAGTGGAGGCGAGCAGTACTTC.

The chain combines TRBV2 with TRBJ2-1; 10 bases fit TRBD2. With 4 bases clipped from V and 7 bases from J, the junction kept 10 bases outside the gene matches. Germline CDR1 reads SNHLY; CDR2 reads FYNNEI. This CDR3 is 16 amino acids long. The CDR3 DNA sequence: TGTGCCAGCAGTGGAGTAGCGGGAGGCCGCTGGAATGAGCAGTTCTTC. Amino acids: CASSGVAGGRWNEQFF.

This clone was observed a single time. This chain uses TRBV14 with TRBJ2-1; D is possibly TRBD2 (6 bases). From germline, CDR1 is SGHDN and CDR2 FVKESK. Trimming took 1 base from V and 3 from J, leaving 13 bases between them. The CDR3 is 16 residues long. The DNA of the CDR3 is TGTGCCAGCAGCCAAGGTGTGACTAGAGACTACAATGAGCAGTTCTTC. Protein sequence: CASSQGVTRDYNEQFF.

The rearrangement links TRBV28 to TRBJ1-2, with D perhaps matching TRBD1 (6 bases). This CDR3 contains 12 residues. Trimming took off 3 bases at V and 7 bases at J, with 9 bases between the two ends. In germline, CDR1 is MDHEN, CDR2 SYDVKM. The CDR3, as DNA: TGTGCCAGCAGTTTGGTGGGGGCTGGCTACACCTTC. Translating it yields CASSLVGAGYTF.

In DNA form, the CDR3 reads TGTGCCAGCAGCCAGTATGGGACAGTAGGGCAGTTCTTC. Its translation is CASSQYGTVGQFF. V usage is TRBV4-2 and J usage is TRBJ2-1; 7 nucleotides agree with TRBD1. This CDR3 spans 13 amino acids. V shed 3 bases and J 12 bases; nucleotides not matched to a gene: 8. CDR1 is LGHNA, CDR2 YNFKEQ, per germline.